The 6 T cell receptor beta chains below were found in one sample sequenced in a study of technical replicates of blood from a few donors. Produced via immunoSEQ multiplex PCR; TCRdb's table is partial and in-frame only. The profile shows 75,000 to 100,000 clones, 95% of them singletons. Sequencing was carried out using T cells isolated from PBMCs. The receptors derive from a human donor in good health.

The genes are TRBV2 and TRBJ2-5, with 15 bases fitting TRBD2. J was trimmed by 4 bases and V by 7 bases; bases with no gene match: 7. Germline CDR1 and CDR2: SNHLY and FYNNEI. The CDR3 loop spans 16 amino acids. CDR3 coding DNA: TGTGCCAGCACTACGGGACTAGCGGGAGGAATAGAGACCCAGTACTTC. This translates into CASTTGLAGGIETQYF.

This CDR3 is CASSPRENTQYF. CDR3 nucleotide sequence: TGTGCCAGTAGTCCGCGCGAAAATACGCAGTATTTT. The chain employs TRBV19 and TRBJ2-3; D is unclear. V lost 5 bases and J 7 bases, leaving 10 bases between the germline ends. There are 12 residues in the CDR3. CDR1 and CDR2 (germline): LNHDA, SQIVND (reference sequence).

This chain connects TRBV19 to TRBJ2-5, with 7 nucleotides matching TRBD2. V shed 9 bases and J 2 bases; nucleotides not matched to a gene: 6. The CDR3 contains 13 residues. CDR1 and CDR2 from the germline V gene are LNHDA and SQIVND (reference sequence). The CDR3 spells CASMRTSQETQYF. Here the CDR3 DNA reads TGTGCCAGCATGAGGACTAGTCAAGAGACCCAGTACTTC.

The rearrangement links TRBV5-1 to TRBJ2-5; TRBD2 matches at 7 bases. This CDR3 contains 15 residues. The trim removed 1 base at V and 2 bases at J, leaving 5 bases unmatched. The germline CDR1 and CDR2 sequences are SGHRS and YFSETQ. CDR3 bases: TGCGCCAGCAGCTTGTTAGGGACTAAGCAAGAGACCCAGTACTTC. Protein: CASSLLGTKQETQYF.

The gene calls are TRBV19 and TRBJ1-1; D not resolved. This CDR3 spans 12 amino acids. V lost 7 bases to trimming and J lost 3 bases, with 9 bases between them. Germline CDR1 is LNHDA and CDR2 is SQIVND (reference sequence). CDR3 in amino acids: CASISGYTEAFF. In nucleotides, the CDR3 is TGTGCCAGTATATCAGGCTACACTGAAGCTTTCTTT.

The chain is built from TRBV6-6 and TRBJ2-1, with TRBD1 as a possible D gene (6 bases). CDR1 is MNHNY and CDR2 is SVGAGI in the germline V gene (reference sequence). The CDR3 extends over 15 amino acids. The V and J ends lost 5 bases and 0 bases respectively, with 11 bases between them. DNA of the CDR3: TGTGCCAGCAGTAAAGGACAGCCCTCCTACAATGAGCAGTTCTTC. It yields the protein CASSKGQPSYNEQFF.